The 10 T cell receptor beta chains reported below all come from one sample, sequenced in a study of OX40 agonist ivuxolimab in advanced cancers. Assay used: immunoSEQ multiplex PCR; TCRdb lists only in-frame clones, some missing. Of roughly 72,000 clones listed, approximately 89% are singletons. The starting material was CD4+ or CD8+ T cells sorted from blood, obtained in a trial of the OX40 agonist ivuxolimab. The receptors derive from an adult with an advanced solid tumor such as melanoma, head and neck, liver or kidney cancer.

A word on this clone: Other DNA sequences within the sample encode an identical CDR3. The genes are TRBV20-1 and TRBJ1-2; D is possibly TRBD1 (6 bases). This CDR3 comprises 11 residues. Trimming left V 3 bases short and J 8 bases short, with 10 bases between. In germline, CDR1 is DFQATT, CDR2 SNEGSKA (reference sequence). The CDR3 sequence is CSASYRDGYTF. The DNA of the CDR3 is TGCAGTGCTAGTTACAGGGACGGCTACACCTTC.

This chain uses TRBV6-6 with TRBJ2-3, with TRBD2 identical over 7 bases. Germline lookup yields CDR1 MNHNY and CDR2 SVGAGI (reference sequence). The CDR3 length is 15 residues. Germline trimming cut 5 bases from V and 4 bases from J; bases unmatched to any gene: 9. The CDR3 DNA is TGTGCCAGCAGTCTGACTAGCAATCCCTCAGATACGCAGTATTTT. Translating gives CASSLTSNPSDTQYF.

The CDR3, as DNA: TGTGCCAGCTCACCGCTCGGACAGGGATCTAACTATGGCTACACCTTC. Protein: CASSPLGQGSNYGYTF. This chain uses TRBV18 with TRBJ1-2; 8 nucleotides line up with TRBD1. The germline V gene has CDR1 KGHSH and CDR2 LQKENI. J lost 0 bases, V lost 3 bases, and 6 bases had no gene match. This CDR3 region has 16 residues.

The chain couples TRBV28 to TRBJ1-2; D gene ambiguous. The germline V and J ends were trimmed by 3 bases and 8 bases, with 16 bases remaining between them. There are 14 residues in the CDR3. Germline CDR1 and CDR2: MDHEN and SYDVKM. CDR3 loop: CASSFFDGSRGYTF. The CDR3 nucleotides read TGTGCCAGCAGTTTCTTCGACGGCAGTAGAGGCTACACCTTC.

This clone was counted a single time. CDR3 loop: CASRQGKGKNIQYF. CDR3 bases: TGTGCCAGCAGACAGGGGAAGGGCAAAAACATTCAGTACTTC. The rearrangement joins TRBV2 to TRBJ2-4; 7 positions agree with TRBD1. Germline V lookup: CDR1 SNHLY, CDR2 FYNNEI. This CDR3 is 14 amino acids long. The V segment lost 6 bases and the J segment 3 bases; nucleotides outside the gene matches: 5.

The rearrangement links TRBV6-6 to TRBJ1-1, with D possibly being TRBD1 (6 bases). The germline gives CDR1 MNHNY, CDR2 SVGAGI (reference sequence). This CDR3 contains 13 residues. The V end lost 3 bases, the J end lost 5 bases, and 10 bases lay between the germline ends. The CDR3 region is CASSYGGRTEAFF. The CDR3, as DNA: TGTGCCAGCAGTTATGGGGGGCGGACTGAAGCTTTCTTT.

This chain uses TRBV11-2 with TRBJ1-3, with D possibly TRBD1 on 5 matching bases. Germline loops: CDR1 SGHAT, CDR2 FQNNGV. The CDR3 loop spans 13 amino acids. V shed 0 bases and J shed 7 bases, with 7 bases lying between them. The CDR3 coding sequence is TGTGCCAGCAGCTTAGACAGGGCCAACACCATATATTTT. Protein sequence: CASSLDRANTIYF.

The DNA for the CDR3 is TGCGCCAGCAGCTCTCCACGCGGGTCTTATGGCTACACCTTC. Its translation: CASSSPRGSYGYTF. V and J are TRBV4-1 and TRBJ1-2; D gene uncertain. Trimming shortened V by 5 bases and J by 5 bases, and 15 bases separated the two germline ends. The CDR3 is made up of 14 amino acids. Germline V gene data show CDR1 as MGHRA and CDR2 as YSYEKL.

The table lists this clone with a few counts. The identical CDR3 is also encoded by other nucleotide sequences in the sample. The chain carries TRBV7-6 and TRBJ2-5; D remains ambiguous. The CDR3 consists of 11 residues. V lost 0 bases to trimming and J lost 4 bases, with 0 bases between them. The germline V gene has CDR1 SGHVS and CDR2 FNYEAQ. CDR3 loop: CASSLAETQYF. CDR3 nucleotide sequence: TGTGCCAGCAGCTTAGCAGAGACCCAGTACTTC.

The count of this clone is one. The J gene is TRBJ1-2, the V gene TRBV28, with D possibly matching TRBD1 (5 bases). Germline V gene sequence: CDR1 MDHEN, CDR2 SYDVKM. This CDR3 is built from 17 residues. Trimming removed 6 bases at V and 1 base at J, with 21 bases between. The CDR3 DNA is TGTGCCAGCAGCCCCCCTAGGGACGGACGAGATAACTATGGCTACACCTTC. As protein: CASSPPRDGRDNYGYTF.